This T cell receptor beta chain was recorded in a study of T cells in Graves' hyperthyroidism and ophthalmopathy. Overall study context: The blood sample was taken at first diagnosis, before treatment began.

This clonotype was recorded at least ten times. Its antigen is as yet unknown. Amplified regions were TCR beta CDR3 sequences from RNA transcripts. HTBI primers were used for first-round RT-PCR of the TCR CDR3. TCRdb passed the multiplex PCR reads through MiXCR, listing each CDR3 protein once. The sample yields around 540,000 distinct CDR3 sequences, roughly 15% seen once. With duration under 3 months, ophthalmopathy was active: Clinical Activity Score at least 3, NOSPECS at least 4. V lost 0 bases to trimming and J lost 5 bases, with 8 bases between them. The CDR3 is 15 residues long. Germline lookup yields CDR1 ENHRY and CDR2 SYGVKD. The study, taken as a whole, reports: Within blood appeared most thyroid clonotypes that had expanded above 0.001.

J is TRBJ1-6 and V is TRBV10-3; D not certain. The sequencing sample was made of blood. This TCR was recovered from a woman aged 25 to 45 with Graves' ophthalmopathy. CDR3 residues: CAISESTADNSPLHF. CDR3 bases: TGTGCCATCAGTGAGTCGACGGCAGATAATTCACCCCTCCACTTT.